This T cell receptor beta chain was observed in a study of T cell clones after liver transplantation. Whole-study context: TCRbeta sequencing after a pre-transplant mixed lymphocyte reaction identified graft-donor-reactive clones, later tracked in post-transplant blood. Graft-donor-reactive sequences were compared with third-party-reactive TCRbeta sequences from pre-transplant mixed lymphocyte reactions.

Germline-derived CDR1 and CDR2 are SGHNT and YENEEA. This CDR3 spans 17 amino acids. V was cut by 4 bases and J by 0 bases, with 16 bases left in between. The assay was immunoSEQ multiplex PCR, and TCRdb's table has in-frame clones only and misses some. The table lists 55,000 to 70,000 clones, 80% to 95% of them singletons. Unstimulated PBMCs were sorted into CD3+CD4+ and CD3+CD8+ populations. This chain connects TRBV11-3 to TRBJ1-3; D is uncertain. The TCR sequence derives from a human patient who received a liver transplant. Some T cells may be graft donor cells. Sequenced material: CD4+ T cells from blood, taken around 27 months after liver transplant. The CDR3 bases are TGTGCCAGCAGCTCCCCGTCATTCCCCAGCTCTGGAAACACCATATATTTT. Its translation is CASSSPSFPSSGNTIYF.